Sequencing of this T cell receptor beta chain was carried out in a study of early T cells in non-severe SARS-CoV-2 infection. Individual cDNA molecules each received unique molecular identifiers attached to them. MiXCR, run by TCRdb on the 5' RACE reads, gives a single entry per CDR3 protein. The profile shows roughly 61,000 distinct CDR3 sequences, about 10% of them singletons. J lost 4 bases, V lost 1 base, and 3 bases had no gene match. From germline, CDR1 is SGHTA and CDR2 FQGNSA. The CDR3 contains 15 residues. Material for sequencing was whole blood. The V and J genes are TRBV7-2 and TRBJ1-3, with TRBD1 matching 8 bases. The receptor's source is an adult who was a healthcare worker with PCR-confirmed SARS-CoV-2 infection or an uninfected control (not recorded which). CDR3 loop: CASSLETGAGNTIYF. CDR3 DNA: TGTGCCAGCAGCTTAGAGACAGGGGCCGGAAACACCATATATTTT.